Described below is a single T cell receptor beta chain sequence and its context. Its antigen is currently unknown. Random hexamers were used to reverse transcribe an amount of about 0.45 to 1 ug RNA. The immunoSEQ assay covered 54 Vbeta and 13 Jbeta segments for CDR3. TCRdb processed the immunoSEQ multiplex PCR reads anew with MiXCR; each CDR3 protein has one entry. The table records 100,000 to 150,000 distinct CDR3 sequences, roughly 95% of them present only once. The data originate from a study of CD8 T cells in Susac syndrome. Study-wide results and limits: The TCR sequencing and HLA analysis in the study involved a relatively small number of individuals, as the study acknowledged.

CDR3 length: 12 residues. V lost 4 bases to trimming and J lost 0 bases, with 3 bases between them. Per the germline V gene, CDR1 is MGHDK and CDR2 is SYGVNS. The study sequenced TCR beta in blood CD8+ and CD4+ T cells. This TCR came from a human donor in good health. The sequencing sample was made of CD4+ T cells from PBMCs. The J gene is TRBJ2-5, the V gene TRBV25-1; D gene unclear. CDR3 DNA: TGTGCCAGCAGTGGCTACCAAGAGACCCAGTACTTC. It codes for CASSGYQETQYF.